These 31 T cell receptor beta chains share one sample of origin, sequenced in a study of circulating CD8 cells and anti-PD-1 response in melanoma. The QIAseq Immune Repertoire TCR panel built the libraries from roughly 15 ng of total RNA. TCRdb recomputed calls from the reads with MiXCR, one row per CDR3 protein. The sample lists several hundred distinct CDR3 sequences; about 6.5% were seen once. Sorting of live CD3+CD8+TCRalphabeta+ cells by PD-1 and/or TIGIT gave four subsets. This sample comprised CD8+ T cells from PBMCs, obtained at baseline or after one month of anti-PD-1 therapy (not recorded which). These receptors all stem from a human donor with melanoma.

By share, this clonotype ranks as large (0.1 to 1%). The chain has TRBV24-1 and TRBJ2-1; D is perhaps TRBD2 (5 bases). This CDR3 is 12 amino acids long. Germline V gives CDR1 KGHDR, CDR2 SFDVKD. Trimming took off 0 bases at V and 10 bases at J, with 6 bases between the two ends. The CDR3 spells CATSDLRREQFF. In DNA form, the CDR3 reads TGTGCCACCAGTGATTTGAGGAGGGAGCAGTTCTTC.

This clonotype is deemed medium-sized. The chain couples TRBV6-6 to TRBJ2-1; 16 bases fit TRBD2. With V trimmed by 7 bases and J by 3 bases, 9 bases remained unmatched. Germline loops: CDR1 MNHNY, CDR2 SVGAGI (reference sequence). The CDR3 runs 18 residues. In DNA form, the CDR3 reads TGTGCCAGCACCGCGGGACTAGCGGGGGGGACCCTCTACAATGAGCAGTTCTTC. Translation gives CASTAGLAGGTLYNEQFF.

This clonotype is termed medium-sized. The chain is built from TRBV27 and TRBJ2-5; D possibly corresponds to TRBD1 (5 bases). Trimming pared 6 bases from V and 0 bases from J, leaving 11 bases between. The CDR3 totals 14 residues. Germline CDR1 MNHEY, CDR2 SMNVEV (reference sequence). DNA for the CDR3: TGTGCCAGCAGCCAGACAGCGTACCAAGAGACCCAGTACTTC. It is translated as CASSQTAYQETQYF.

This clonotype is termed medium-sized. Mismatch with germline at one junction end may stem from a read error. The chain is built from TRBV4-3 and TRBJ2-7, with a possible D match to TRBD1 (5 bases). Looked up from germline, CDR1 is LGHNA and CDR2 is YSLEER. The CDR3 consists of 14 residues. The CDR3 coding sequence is TGCGCCAGCAGCGAAGACAGATCCGCCTACGAGCAGTACTTC. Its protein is CASSEDRSAYEQYF.

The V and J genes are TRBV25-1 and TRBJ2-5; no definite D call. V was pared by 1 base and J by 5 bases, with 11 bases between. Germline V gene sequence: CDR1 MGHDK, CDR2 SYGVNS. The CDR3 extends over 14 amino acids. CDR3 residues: CASSEWKGWETQYF. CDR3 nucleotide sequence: TGTGCCAGCAGTGAATGGAAGGGTTGGGAGACCCAGTACTTC.

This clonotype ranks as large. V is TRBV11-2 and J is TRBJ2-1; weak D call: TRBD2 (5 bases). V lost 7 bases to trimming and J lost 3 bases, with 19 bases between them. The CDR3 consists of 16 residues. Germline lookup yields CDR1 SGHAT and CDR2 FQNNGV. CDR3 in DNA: TGTGCCAGCACCCCCCCCGAGGGTTCCTTCTACAATGAGCAGTTCTTC. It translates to CASTPPEGSFYNEQFF. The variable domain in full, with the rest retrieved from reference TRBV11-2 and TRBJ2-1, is EAGVAQSPRYKIIEKRQSVAFWCNPISGHATLYWYQQILGQGPKLLIQFQNNGVVDDSQLPKDRFSAERLKGVDSTLKIQPAKLEDSAVYLCASTPPEGSFYNEQFFGPGTRLTVL.

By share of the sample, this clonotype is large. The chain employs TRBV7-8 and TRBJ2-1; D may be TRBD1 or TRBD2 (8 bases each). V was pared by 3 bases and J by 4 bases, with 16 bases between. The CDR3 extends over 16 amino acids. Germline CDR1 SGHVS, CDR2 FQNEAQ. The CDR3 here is CASSFGGDRRYNEQFF. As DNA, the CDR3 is TGTGCCAGCAGCTTCGGGGGGGACAGGAGGTACAATGAGCAGTTCTTC. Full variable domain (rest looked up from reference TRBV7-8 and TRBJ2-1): GAGVSQSPRYKVAKRGQDVALRCDPISGHVSLFWYQQALGQGPEFLTYFQNEAQLDKSGLPSDRFFAERPEGSVSTLKIQRTQQEDSAVYLCASSFGGDRRYNEQFFGPGTRLTVL.

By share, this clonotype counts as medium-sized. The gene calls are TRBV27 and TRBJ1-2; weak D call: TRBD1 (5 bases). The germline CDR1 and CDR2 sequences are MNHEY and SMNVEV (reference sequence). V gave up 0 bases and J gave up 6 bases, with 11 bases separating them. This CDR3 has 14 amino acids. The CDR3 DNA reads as TGTGCCAGCAGTTTATCTACAGGAGTCCATGGCTACACCTTC. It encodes CASSLSTGVHGYTF.

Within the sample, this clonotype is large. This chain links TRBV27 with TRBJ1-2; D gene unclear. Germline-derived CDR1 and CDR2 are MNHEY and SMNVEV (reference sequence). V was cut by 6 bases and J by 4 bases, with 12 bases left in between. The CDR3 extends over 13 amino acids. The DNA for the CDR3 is TGTGCCAGCAGCTCAACCGACCTCTATGGCTACACCTTC. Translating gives CASSSTDLYGYTF.

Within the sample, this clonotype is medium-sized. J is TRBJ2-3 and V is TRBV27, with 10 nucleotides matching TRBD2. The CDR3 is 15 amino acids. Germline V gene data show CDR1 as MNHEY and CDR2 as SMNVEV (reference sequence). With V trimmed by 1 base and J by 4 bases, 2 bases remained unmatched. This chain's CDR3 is CASSLYSGGPDTQYF. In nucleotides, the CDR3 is TGTGCCAGCAGTTTATATAGCGGGGGGCCAGATACGCAGTATTTT.

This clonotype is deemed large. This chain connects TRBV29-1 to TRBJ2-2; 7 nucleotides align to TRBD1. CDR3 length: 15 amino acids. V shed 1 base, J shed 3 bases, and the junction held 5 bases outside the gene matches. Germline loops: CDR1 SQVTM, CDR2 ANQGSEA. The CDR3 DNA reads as TGCAGCGTTGAAGGCAGGGGGTTGCACACCGGGGAGCTGTTTTTT. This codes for CSVEGRGLHTGELFF.

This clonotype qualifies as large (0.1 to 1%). CDR3 coding DNA: TGCAGTGCTAGAGGCACTAGTCATTCCTCCTACGAGCAGTACTTC. Its translation is CSARGTSHSSYEQYF. The chain has TRBV20-1 and TRBJ2-7; tentative D call: TRBD2 (5 bases). Between the trimmed V and J ends, which lost 1 base and 0 bases, there was a span of 13 bases. Germline CDR1 reads DFQATT; CDR2 reads SNEGSKA (reference sequence). The CDR3 totals 15 residues.

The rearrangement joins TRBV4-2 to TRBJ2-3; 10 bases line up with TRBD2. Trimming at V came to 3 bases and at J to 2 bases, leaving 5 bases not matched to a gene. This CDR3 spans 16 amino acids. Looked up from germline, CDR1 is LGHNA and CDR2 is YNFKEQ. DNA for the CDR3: TGTGCCAGCAGCCAGGGTAGCGGGGGGAACACAGATACGCAGTATTTT. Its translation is CASSQGSGGNTDTQYF.

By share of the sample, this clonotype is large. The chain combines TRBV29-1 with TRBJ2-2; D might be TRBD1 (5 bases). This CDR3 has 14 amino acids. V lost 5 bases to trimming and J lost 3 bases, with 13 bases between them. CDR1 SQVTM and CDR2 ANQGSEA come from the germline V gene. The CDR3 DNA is TGCAGCGTTCGACCTGACAGCTACACCGGGGAGCTGTTTTTT. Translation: CSVRPDSYTGELFF.

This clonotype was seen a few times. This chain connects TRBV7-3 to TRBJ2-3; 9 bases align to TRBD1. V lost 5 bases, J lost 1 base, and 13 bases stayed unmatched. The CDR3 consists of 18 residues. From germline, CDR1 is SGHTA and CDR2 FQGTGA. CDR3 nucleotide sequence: TGTGCCAGCAGCCATCTCGAAACCGGGACAGGGCGCACAGATACGCAGTATTTT. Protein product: CASSHLETGTGRTDTQYF.

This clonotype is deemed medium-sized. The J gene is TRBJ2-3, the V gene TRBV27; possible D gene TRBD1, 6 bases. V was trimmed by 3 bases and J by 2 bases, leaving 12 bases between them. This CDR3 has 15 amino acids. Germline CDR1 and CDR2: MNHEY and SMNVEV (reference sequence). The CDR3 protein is CASSFQSGATDTQYF. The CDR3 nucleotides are TGTGCCAGCAGTTTTCAGTCAGGGGCCACAGATACGCAGTATTTT.

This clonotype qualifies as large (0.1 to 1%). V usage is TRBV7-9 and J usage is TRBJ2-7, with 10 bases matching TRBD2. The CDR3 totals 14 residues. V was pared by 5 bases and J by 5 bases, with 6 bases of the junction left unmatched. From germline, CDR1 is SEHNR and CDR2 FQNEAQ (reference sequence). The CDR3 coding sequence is TGTGCCAGCAGCGGCGCTAGCGGGGGAAACGAGCAGTACTTC. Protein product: CASSGASGGNEQYF.

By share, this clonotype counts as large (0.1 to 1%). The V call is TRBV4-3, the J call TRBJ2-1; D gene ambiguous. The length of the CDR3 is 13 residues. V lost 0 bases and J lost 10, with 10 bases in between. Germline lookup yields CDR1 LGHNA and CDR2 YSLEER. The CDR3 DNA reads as TGCGCCAGCAGCCAAGAAGGGTGGGAAGAGCAGTTCTTC. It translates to CASSQEGWEEQFF.

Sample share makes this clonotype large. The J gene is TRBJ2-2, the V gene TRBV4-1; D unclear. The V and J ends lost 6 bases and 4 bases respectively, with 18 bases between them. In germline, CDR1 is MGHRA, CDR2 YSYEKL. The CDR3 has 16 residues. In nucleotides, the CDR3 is TGCGCCAGCAGTCTGAGTGGGCAAGTGGGCACCGGGGAGCTGTTTTTT. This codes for CASSLSGQVGTGELFF.

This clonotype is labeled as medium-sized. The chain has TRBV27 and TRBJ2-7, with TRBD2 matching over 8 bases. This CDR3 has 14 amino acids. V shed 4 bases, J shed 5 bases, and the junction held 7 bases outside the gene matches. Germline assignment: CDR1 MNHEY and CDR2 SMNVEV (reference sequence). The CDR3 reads CASSSIGGANEQYF. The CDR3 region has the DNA TGTGCCAGCAGTTCTATCGGGGGGGCGAACGAGCAGTACTTC.

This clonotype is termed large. CDR3 sequence: CASSVPLKLAGGPKYTQYF. DNA for the CDR3: TGTGCCAGCAGTGTCCCCTTAAAACTAGCGGGGGGTCCAAAATATACGCAGTATTTT. The V gene is TRBV2, the J gene TRBJ2-3, with TRBD2 matching 12 bases. Germline loops: CDR1 SNHLY, CDR2 FYNNEI. The CDR3 totals 19 residues. V shed 4 bases and J 7 bases; nucleotides not matched to a gene: 18.

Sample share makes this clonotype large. The CDR3 protein is CASSLAGGLKGNEQFF. CDR3 sequence (DNA): TGTGCCAGCAGTCTAGCGGGGGGGCTAAAGGGCAATGAGCAGTTCTTC. This rearrangement joins TRBV27 to TRBJ2-1, with 12 bases fitting TRBD2. CDR1 and CDR2 (germline): MNHEY, SMNVEV (reference sequence). This CDR3 comprises 16 residues. V lost 5 bases to trimming and J lost 6 bases; unmatched junction nucleotides: 8.

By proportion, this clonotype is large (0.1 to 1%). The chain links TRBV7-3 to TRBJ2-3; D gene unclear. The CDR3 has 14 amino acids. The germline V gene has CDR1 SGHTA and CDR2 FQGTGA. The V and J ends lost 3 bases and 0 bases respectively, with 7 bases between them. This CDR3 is CASSLVGSTDTQYF. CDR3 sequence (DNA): TGTGCCAGCAGCTTGGTTGGGAGCACAGATACGCAGTATTTT.

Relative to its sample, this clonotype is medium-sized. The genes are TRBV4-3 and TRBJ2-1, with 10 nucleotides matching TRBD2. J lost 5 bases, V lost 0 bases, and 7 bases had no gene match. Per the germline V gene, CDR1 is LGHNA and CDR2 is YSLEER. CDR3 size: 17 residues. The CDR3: CASSQDIASGGNNEQFF. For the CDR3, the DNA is TGCGCCAGCAGCCAAGATATCGCTAGCGGGGGCAACAATGAGCAGTTCTTC.

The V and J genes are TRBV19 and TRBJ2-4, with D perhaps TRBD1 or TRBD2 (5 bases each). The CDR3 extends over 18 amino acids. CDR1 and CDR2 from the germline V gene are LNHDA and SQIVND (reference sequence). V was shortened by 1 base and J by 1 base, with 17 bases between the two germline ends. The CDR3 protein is CASSIAFRGALAKNIQYF. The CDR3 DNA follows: TGTGCCAGTAGTATAGCGTTTAGAGGGGCGCTTGCCAAAAACATTCAGTACTTC.

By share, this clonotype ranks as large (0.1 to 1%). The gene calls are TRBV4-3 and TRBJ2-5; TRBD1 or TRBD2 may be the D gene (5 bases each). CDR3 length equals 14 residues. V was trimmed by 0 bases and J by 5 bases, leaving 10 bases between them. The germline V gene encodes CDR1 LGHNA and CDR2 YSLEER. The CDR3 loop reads CASSQDTGRETQYF. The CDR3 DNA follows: TGCGCCAGCAGCCAAGATACGGGGCGGGAGACCCAGTACTTC.

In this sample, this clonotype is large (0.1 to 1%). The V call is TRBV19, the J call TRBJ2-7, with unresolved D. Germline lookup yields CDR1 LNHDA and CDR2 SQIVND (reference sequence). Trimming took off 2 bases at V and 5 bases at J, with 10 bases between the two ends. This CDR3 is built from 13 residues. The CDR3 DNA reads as TGTGCCAGTAGTATACGGAATTCCAACGAGCAGTACTTC. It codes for CASSIRNSNEQYF.

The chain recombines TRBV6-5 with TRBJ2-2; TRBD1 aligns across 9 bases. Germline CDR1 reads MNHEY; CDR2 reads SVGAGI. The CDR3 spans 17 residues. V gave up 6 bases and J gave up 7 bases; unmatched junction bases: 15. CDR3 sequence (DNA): TGTGCCAGCAGCCCCACGAGGGGACAGGGTCTTTTCGGGGAGCTGTTTTTT. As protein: CASSPTRGQGLFGELFF.

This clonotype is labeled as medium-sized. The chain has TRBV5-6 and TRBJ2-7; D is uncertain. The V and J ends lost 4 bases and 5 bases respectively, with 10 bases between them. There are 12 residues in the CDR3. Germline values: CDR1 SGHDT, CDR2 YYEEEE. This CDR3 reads CASSQNYDEQYF. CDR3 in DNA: TGTGCCAGCAGCCAAAACTACGACGAGCAGTACTTC.

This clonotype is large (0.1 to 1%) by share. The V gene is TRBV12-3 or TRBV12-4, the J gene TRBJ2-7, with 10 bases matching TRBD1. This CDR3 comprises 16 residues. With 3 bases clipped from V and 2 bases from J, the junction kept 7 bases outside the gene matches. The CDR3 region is CASSFSSGQGPYEQYF. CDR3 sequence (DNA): TGTGCCAGCAGTTTTTCTTCGGGACAGGGGCCCTACGAGCAGTACTTC.

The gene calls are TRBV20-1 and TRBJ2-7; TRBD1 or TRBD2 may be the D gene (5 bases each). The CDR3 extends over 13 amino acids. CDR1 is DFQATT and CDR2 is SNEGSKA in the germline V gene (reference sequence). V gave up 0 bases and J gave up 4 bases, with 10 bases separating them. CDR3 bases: TGCAGTGCTAGAGATGGGACCACTTACGAGCAGTACTTC. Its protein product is CSARDGTTYEQYF.